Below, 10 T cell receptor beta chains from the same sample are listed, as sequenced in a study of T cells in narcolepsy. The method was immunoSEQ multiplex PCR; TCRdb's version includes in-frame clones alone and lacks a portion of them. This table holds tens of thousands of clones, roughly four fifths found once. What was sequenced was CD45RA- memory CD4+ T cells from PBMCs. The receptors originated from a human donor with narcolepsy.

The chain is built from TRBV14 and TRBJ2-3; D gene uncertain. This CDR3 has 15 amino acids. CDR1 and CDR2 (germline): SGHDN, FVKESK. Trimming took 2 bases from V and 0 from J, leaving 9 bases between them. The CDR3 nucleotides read TGTGCCAGCAGCCAATCGACGGCAAGCACAGATACGCAGTATTTT. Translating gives CASSQSTASTDTQYF.

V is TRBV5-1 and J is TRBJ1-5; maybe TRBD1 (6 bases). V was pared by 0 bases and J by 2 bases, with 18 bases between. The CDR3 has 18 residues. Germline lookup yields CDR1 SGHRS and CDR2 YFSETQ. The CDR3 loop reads CASSLGPVGGVGNQPQHF. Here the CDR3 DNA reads TGCGCCAGCAGCTTGGGTCCCGTAGGGGGGGTCGGCAATCAGCCCCAGCATTTT.

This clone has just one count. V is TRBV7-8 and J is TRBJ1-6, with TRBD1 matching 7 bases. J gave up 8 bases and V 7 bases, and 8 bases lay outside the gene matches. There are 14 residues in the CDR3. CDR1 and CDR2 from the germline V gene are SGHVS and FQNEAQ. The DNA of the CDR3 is TGTGCCAGCAACACCGGGACAGCGGATTCACCCCTCCACTTT. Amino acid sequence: CASNTGTADSPLHF.

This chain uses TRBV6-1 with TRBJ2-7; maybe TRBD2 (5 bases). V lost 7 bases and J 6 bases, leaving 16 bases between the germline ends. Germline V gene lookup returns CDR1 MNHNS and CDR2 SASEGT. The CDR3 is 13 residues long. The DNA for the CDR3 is TGTGCCAGCACATCGAACCGACGGGGCGAGCAGTACTTC. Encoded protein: CASTSNRRGEQYF.

CDR3 DNA sequence: TGTGCCAGCAGGACCCGACAGGGTCGGGAGACCCAGTACTTC. It translates to CASRTRQGRETQYF. This sequence joins TRBV6-1 and TRBJ2-5; TRBD1 matches at 7 bases. V was clipped by 6 bases and J by 5 bases; unmatched bases: 9. Looked up from germline, CDR1 is MNHNS and CDR2 is SASEGT. CDR3 size: 14 residues.

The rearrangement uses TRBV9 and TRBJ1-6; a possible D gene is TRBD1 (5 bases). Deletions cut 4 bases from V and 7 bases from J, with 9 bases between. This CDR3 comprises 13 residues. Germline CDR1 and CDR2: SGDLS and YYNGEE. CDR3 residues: CASSTRQNSPLHF. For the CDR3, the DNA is TGTGCCAGCAGCACCCGACAGAATTCACCCCTCCACTTT.

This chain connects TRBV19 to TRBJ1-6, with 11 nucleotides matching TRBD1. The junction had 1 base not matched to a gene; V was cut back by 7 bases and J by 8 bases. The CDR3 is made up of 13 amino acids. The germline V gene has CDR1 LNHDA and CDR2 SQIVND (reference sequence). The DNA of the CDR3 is TGTGCCAGTATGGACAGGGGGCATTCACCCCTCCACTTT. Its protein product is CASMDRGHSPLHF.

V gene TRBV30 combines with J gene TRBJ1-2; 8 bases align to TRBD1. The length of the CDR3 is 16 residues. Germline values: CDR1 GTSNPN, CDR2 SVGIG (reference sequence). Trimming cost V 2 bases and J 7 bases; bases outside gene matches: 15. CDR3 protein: CAWSRKAGGVRSGYTF. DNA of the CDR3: TGTGCCTGGAGTAGGAAGGCAGGGGGCGTTCGAAGTGGCTACACCTTC.

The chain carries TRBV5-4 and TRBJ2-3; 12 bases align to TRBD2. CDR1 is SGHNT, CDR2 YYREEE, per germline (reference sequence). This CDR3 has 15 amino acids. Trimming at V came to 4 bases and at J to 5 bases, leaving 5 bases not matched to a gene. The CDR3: CASSMLAGGRDTQYF. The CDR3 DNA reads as TGTGCCAGCAGCATGCTAGCGGGGGGGCGAGATACGCAGTATTTT.

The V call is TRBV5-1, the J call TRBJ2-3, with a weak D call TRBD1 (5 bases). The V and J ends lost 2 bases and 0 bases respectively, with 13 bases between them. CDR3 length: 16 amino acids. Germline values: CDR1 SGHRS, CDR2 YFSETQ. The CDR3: CASSFVGVPSTDTQYF. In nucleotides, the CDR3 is TGCGCCAGCAGCTTCGTAGGGGTCCCTAGCACAGATACGCAGTATTTT.